The subject of this entry is one T cell receptor beta chain. Antigen: not known. The data stem from a study of shared clonotypes between healthy human individuals. How the authors handled the data: ImmunoSEQ gave junction-only sequences without quality scores, so filtering differed. The table came from immunoSEQ multiplex PCR; TCRdb's copy has only in-frame clones and leaves some out. V and J calls and clone size are given by that table; D and trimming were obtained from the DNA. The sample yields under 850,000 clones, about 91% seen once. Terminally differentiated effector memory CD45RA+ cells were excluded by CCR7 positive selection of CD45RO-negative cells. Every one of the donors was a Caucasian adult that lived in Nashville, Tennessee. Study-level points and caveats: Owing to a small donor count, the genetic and exposure-history diversity represented was limited. Non-shared clonotypes had lower generation probabilities than clonotypes shared by all four sorted-subset donors.

This CDR3 region has 14 residues. Deletions cut 0 bases from V and 7 bases from J, with 13 bases between. CDR1 is MNHEY and CDR2 is SVGAGI in the germline V gene. The receptor's source is a man aged 25 to 40 in good health. This chain links TRBV6-5 with TRBJ2-7; D uncertain. Sequencing input: naive CD8+ T cells sorted from blood. CDR3 sequence (DNA): TGTGCCAGCAGTTACTCGATAAATACGGCGGAGCAGTACTTC. This gives the protein CASSYSINTAEQYF.